The T cell receptor beta chain under discussion was sequenced for a study of blood T cell repertoires in COVID-19. On the study more broadly: T cells, B-cell-depleted T cells, or PBMCs supplied cDNA or gDNA.

Study processing details: Using reference gene primer amplification, nucleated cell counts were estimated. Sequencing used immunoSEQ multiplex PCR; TCRdb keeps in-frame clones, though not all of them. V and J calls and clone size follow that table, whereas D and trimming were derived from the DNA. This sample has 100,000 or so clones, with around 83% found just once. CDR3 length: 14 residues. The germline gives CDR1 SNHLY, CDR2 FYNNEI. Trimming cost V 5 bases and J 4 bases; bases outside gene matches: 5. This chain joins TRBV2 and TRBJ1-3; 7 positions agree with TRBD1. The sample comprised peripheral blood. The TCR originated in a man aged 65 to 79 with active or convalescent COVID-19. The CDR3 sequence is CASSRQGFGNTIYF. For the CDR3, the DNA is TGTGCCAGCAGTCGACAGGGTTTCGGAAACACCATATATTTT.